The next 32 T cell receptor beta chains were all read from a single sample in a study of blood T cell repertoires in COVID-19. Profiled with immunoSEQ multiplex PCR; TCRdb holds only in-frame clones, not every one. The sample has 250,000 to 300,000 clones, roughly nine tenths seen once. The sequencing sample was made of peripheral blood. The receptors come from a woman younger than 45 with COVID-19, enrolled during active disease.

The chain is built from TRBV6-1 and TRBJ2-7, with 7 positions matching TRBD1. The CDR3 runs to 16 residues. J was trimmed by 2 bases and V by 2 bases; bases with no gene match: 9. The germline CDR1 and CDR2 sequences are MNHNS and SASEGT. The CDR3: CASSEQSGGSPYEQYF. In nucleotides, the CDR3 is TGTGCCAGCAGTGAACAATCAGGGGGATCCCCCTACGAGCAGTACTTC.

The gene calls are TRBV5-1 and TRBJ2-1; 8 bases map to TRBD1. The CDR3 runs 16 residues. Germline CDR1 reads SGHRS; CDR2 reads YFSETQ. V gave up 4 bases and J gave up 6 bases; unmatched junction bases: 12. The CDR3 reads CASSSQTGGRGNEQFF. Here the CDR3 DNA reads TGCGCCAGCAGCAGTCAAACAGGGGGAAGGGGCAATGAGCAGTTCTTC.

The V and J genes are TRBV24-1 and TRBJ2-7, with D perhaps matching TRBD2 (5 bases). V shed 1 base and J shed 3 bases, with 9 bases lying between them. Germline V gene lookup returns CDR1 KGHDR and CDR2 SFDVKD. CDR3 length equals 14 residues. CDR3 amino acids: CATSDLRRLYEQYF. CDR3 coding DNA: TGTGCCACCAGTGATTTACGGAGGCTCTACGAGCAGTACTTC.

The chain employs TRBV5-4 and TRBJ2-1; possible D gene TRBD1, 6 bases. The CDR3 is 15 residues long. The ends were cut back, 3 bases at V and 1 base at J, with 11 bases in the middle. Germline V gene sequence: CDR1 SGHNT, CDR2 YYREEE (reference sequence). Here the CDR3 DNA reads TGTGCCAGCAGCTGGCCGCAGGGGTCCTACAATGAGCAGTTCTTC. Translation: CASSWPQGSYNEQFF. The variable domain in full, completed from reference TRBV5-4 and TRBJ2-1, reads ETGVTQSPTHLIKTRGQQVTLRCSSQSGHNTVSWYQQALGQGPQFIFQYYREEENGRGNFPPRFSGLQFPNYSSELNVNALELDDSALYLCASSWPQGSYNEQFFGPGTRLTVL.

J is TRBJ1-3 and V is TRBV10-3; TRBD1 is a possible D gene (6 bases). Germline V CDR1 and CDR2: ENHRY, SYGVKD. The V end lost 3 bases, the J end lost 2 bases, and 11 bases lay between the germline ends. The CDR3 runs to 15 residues. The CDR3: CAISDGRGAGNTIYF. In DNA, the CDR3 is TGTGCCATCAGTGACGGCAGGGGCGCTGGAAACACCATATATTTT.

V gene TRBV2 combines with J gene TRBJ2-4; TRBD2 aligns across 11 bases. V was pared by 7 bases and J by 3 bases, with 8 bases of the junction left unmatched. CDR3 length: 16 residues. Germline V gives CDR1 SNHLY, CDR2 FYNNEI. The chain's CDR3 is CASKRLAGTIKNIQYF. The DNA of the CDR3 is TGTGCCAGCAAAAGACTAGCGGGGACAATCAAAAACATTCAGTACTTC.

The V and J genes are TRBV28 and TRBJ2-1; 9 bases line up with TRBD2. Germline V lookup: CDR1 MDHEN, CDR2 SYDVKM. Trimming at V came to 6 bases and at J to 9 bases, leaving 15 bases not matched to a gene. The CDR3 runs 16 residues. In DNA, the CDR3 is TGTGCCAGCAGGTACGGGGCTAGCGGGGCCGGAGGTGAGCAGTTCTTC. Protein product: CASRYGASGAGGEQFF.

V usage is TRBV6-4 and J usage is TRBJ2-1, with D perhaps TRBD2 (6 bases). The V end lost 0 bases, the J end lost 15 bases, and 21 bases lay between the germline ends. CDR1 is MRHNA, CDR2 SNTAGT, per germline. This CDR3 comprises 15 residues. The CDR3 sequence is CASSDSVEGNSLRFF. As DNA, the CDR3 is TGTGCCAGCAGTGACTCCGTGGAGGGGAATAGCTTGCGGTTCTTC.

V and J are TRBV5-1 and TRBJ1-1; D ambiguous. The CDR3 sequence is 15 residues long. CDR1 is SGHRS and CDR2 is YFSETQ in the germline V gene. V lost 3 bases and J 1 base, leaving 13 bases between the germline ends. The CDR3 loop reads CASSSRVQPNTEAFF. As DNA, the CDR3 is TGCGCCAGCAGCTCCCGGGTCCAGCCGAACACTGAAGCTTTCTTT.

This chain connects TRBV19 to TRBJ2-7, with 7 bases that match TRBD1. The CDR3 is made up of 14 amino acids. The trim removed 3 bases at V and 4 bases at J, leaving 6 bases unmatched. CDR1 is LNHDA, CDR2 SQIVND, per germline (reference sequence). CDR3 sequence: CASSIRGRGYEQYF. Written as DNA, the CDR3 is TGTGCCAGTAGTATTCGCGGCAGGGGGTACGAGCAGTACTTC.

The chain uses TRBV15 and TRBJ2-3, with D possibly being TRBD2 (5 bases). The CDR3 runs to 12 residues. Trimming shortened V by 11 bases and J by 2 bases, and 11 bases separated the two germline ends. CDR1 is LNHNV, CDR2 YYDKDF, per germline (reference sequence). Written as DNA, the CDR3 is TGTGCCGTATTTCGGGACACAGATACGCAGTATTTT. It translates to CAVFRDTDTQYF.

The rearrangement links TRBV21-1 to TRBJ2-7; no DNA check was done on the table's D call, TRBD2. TRBV21-1 has pseudogene status. The CDR3 has 15 residues. CDR3 nucleotide sequence: TGTGCCAGCAACCCACTAGCGGGGGGCCTCTACGAGCAGTACTTC. Amino acids: CASNPLAGGLYEQYF.

This chain links TRBV12-3 or TRBV12-4 with TRBJ1-1; D remains ambiguous. The V gene lost 4 bases and the J gene lost 12 bases, with 12 bases spanning the gap. CDR3 length: 11 residues. CDR3 sequence: CASSSPLVTFF. The CDR3 coding sequence is TGTGCCAGCAGTTCCCCGCTAGTTACTTTCTTT.

The V and J genes are TRBV13 and TRBJ2-7; 7 bases fit TRBD1. This CDR3 has 14 residues. Trimming cost V 6 bases and J 4 bases; bases outside gene matches: 9. Germline assignment: CDR1 PRHDT and CDR2 FYEKMQ (reference sequence). CDR3 amino acids: CASSHGQESYEQYF. The CDR3 region has the DNA TGTGCCAGCAGTCACGGACAGGAATCTTACGAGCAGTACTTC.

V is TRBV7-8 and J is TRBJ2-7; maybe TRBD1 (6 bases). Trimming took 2 bases from V and 0 from J, leaving 11 bases between them. The CDR3 totals 15 residues. The germline gives CDR1 SGHVS, CDR2 FQNEAQ. CDR3 in amino acids: CASSLSPRGSYEQYF. The CDR3 DNA reads TGTGCCAGCAGCTTAAGCCCCAGGGGCTCCTACGAGCAGTACTTC.

The chain uses TRBV18 and TRBJ2-7, with a possible D match to TRBD1 (6 bases). Germline assignment: CDR1 KGHSH and CDR2 LQKENI. V was pared by 3 bases and J by 3 bases, with 15 bases between. The CDR3 runs 15 residues. The CDR3 region has the DNA TGTGCCAGCTCACCTGGTGAGGGGGAAAGCTACGAGCAGTACTTC. Amino acids: CASSPGEGESYEQYF.

Points on this clone: Sequence at one end of the junction differs from germline and may be a read error. V is TRBV4-1 and J is TRBJ2-7; D perhaps matches TRBD2 (5 bases). Germline V CDR1 and CDR2: MGHRA, YSYEKL. The CDR3 covers 14 residues. Here the CDR3 reads CASSQDNRGVPEDF. The CDR3 nucleotides are TGCGCCAGCAGCCAAGATAATCGTGGGGTCCCGGAGGACTTC.

This clone appeared once. The chain joins TRBV12-5 to TRBJ1-3; possibly TRBD1 for D (6 bases). The V end was cut by 5 bases, the J end by 6 bases, with 14 bases between. From germline, CDR1 is LGHNT and CDR2 FRNRAP. The CDR3 is made up of 14 amino acids. This CDR3 reads CASGETGLINTIYF. The CDR3 nucleotides read TGTGCTAGTGGTGAGACAGGTCTTATAAACACCATATATTTT.

The chain is built from TRBV27 and TRBJ1-1; 7 nucleotides match TRBD1. V shed 0 bases, J shed 1 base, and the junction held 11 bases outside the gene matches. Germline CDR1 is MNHEY and CDR2 is SMNVEV (reference sequence). This CDR3 contains 18 residues. The CDR3 here is CASSLSGDRRWRNTEAFF. CDR3 sequence (DNA): TGTGCCAGCAGTTTATCGGGGGACAGACGGTGGCGGAACACTGAAGCTTTCTTT.

The chain carries TRBV7-9 and TRBJ1-1; D possibly corresponds to TRBD1 (5 bases). This CDR3 is 15 amino acids long. V lost 0 bases and J lost 0, with 8 bases in between. Germline lookup yields CDR1 SEHNR and CDR2 FQNEAQ (reference sequence). The CDR3: CASSLARVMNTEAFF. CDR3 in DNA: TGTGCCAGCAGCTTAGCCAGGGTGATGAACACTGAAGCTTTCTTT. Supplemented by reference TRBV7-9 and TRBJ1-1, the full variable domain reads DTGVSQNPRHKITKRGQNVTFRCDPISEHNRLYWYRQTLGQGPEFLTYFQNEAQLEKSRLLSDRFSAERPKGSFSTLEIQRTEQGDSAMYLCASSLARVMNTEAFFGQGTRLTVV.

The chain joins TRBV21-1 to TRBJ2-4; TRBD1 was called by the table and not checked on the DNA. TRBV21-1 is shown as a pseudogene. CDR3 length: 14 amino acids. CDR3 protein: CARTYQTGENIQYF. In nucleotides, the CDR3 is TGTGCCAGGACCTACCAGACAGGGGAAAACATTCAGTACTTC.

The chain joins TRBV5-1 to TRBJ2-2, with D hard to call. Looked up from germline, CDR1 is SGHRS and CDR2 is YFSETQ. The CDR3 length is 14 residues. The V and J ends lost 0 bases and 2 bases respectively, with 5 bases between them. The CDR3 region is CASSLGTNTGELFF. Written as DNA, the CDR3 is TGCGCCAGCAGCTTGGGCACTAACACCGGGGAGCTGTTTTTT.

This clone was found a few times. The chain is built from TRBV4-1 and TRBJ2-7; the D gene is possibly TRBD1 (6 bases). The CDR3 runs to 13 residues. Trimming took off 4 bases at V and 7 bases at J, with 14 bases between the two ends. Looked up from germline, CDR1 is MGHRA and CDR2 is YSYEKL. In DNA form, the CDR3 reads TGCGCCAGCAGCCCGGACAGCGACAGGGAGCAGTACTTC. Its translation is CASSPDSDREQYF.

The rearrangement uses TRBV24-1 and TRBJ2-1, with 7 positions matching TRBD1. Germline CDR1 reads KGHDR; CDR2 reads SFDVKD. CDR3 length: 15 amino acids. J gave up 4 bases and V 7 bases, and 9 bases lay outside the gene matches. CDR3 DNA: TGTGCCACCAGGGCGAGGGACAGACCGTACAATGAGCAGTTCTTC. It specifies CATRARDRPYNEQFF.

This chain uses TRBV28 with TRBJ1-2, with TRBD1 matching over 9 bases. Germline CDR1 MDHEN, CDR2 SYDVKM. The trim removed 6 bases at V and 4 bases at J, leaving 6 bases unmatched. The CDR3 totals 14 residues. This CDR3 is CASSPTGGFYGYTF. The DNA of the CDR3 is TGTGCCAGCAGCCCAACAGGGGGCTTCTATGGCTACACCTTC.

The chain employs TRBV6-5 and TRBJ1-1; 9 nucleotides match TRBD1. The CDR3 sequence is 16 residues long. Germline CDR1 and CDR2: MNHEY and SVGAGI. V was pared by 4 bases and J by 0 bases, with 6 bases of the junction left unmatched. The DNA of the CDR3 is TGTGCCAGCAGTTCCGGACAGGGGCGCGTGAACACTGAAGCTTTCTTT. It yields the protein CASSSGQGRVNTEAFF.

The V and J genes are TRBV2 and TRBJ1-2; TRBD1 agrees at 10 bases. Germline loops: CDR1 SNHLY, CDR2 FYNNEI. V dropped 6 bases and J dropped 2; count of bases not matched to a gene: 3. This CDR3 has 14 amino acids. The CDR3 loop is CASSGQGVNYGYTF. As DNA, the CDR3 is TGTGCCAGCAGCGGACAGGGGGTGAACTATGGCTACACCTTC.

V usage is TRBV14 and J usage is TRBJ1-2, with TRBD1 as a possible D gene (5 bases). The CDR3 has 14 residues. Germline V CDR1 and CDR2: SGHDN, FVKESK. V gave up 2 bases and J gave up 8 bases, with 15 bases separating them. The CDR3 DNA is TGTGCCAGCAGCCAAAGTTCAACAGGCGGAGGCTACACCTTC. It yields the protein CASSQSSTGGGYTF.

This chain connects TRBV12-3 or TRBV12-4 to TRBJ1-5; D is ambiguous. This CDR3 comprises 11 residues. V was shortened by 9 bases and J by 5 bases, with 8 bases between the two germline ends. The CDR3 coding sequence is TGTGCCAGGGCACCCTATCAGCCCCAGCATTTT. It codes for CARAPYQPQHF.

Only a few counts were recorded for this clone. The rearrangement links TRBV7-8 to TRBJ2-3; 10 bases line up with TRBD2. J lost 2 bases, V lost 5 bases, and 7 bases had no gene match. From germline, CDR1 is SGHVS and CDR2 FQNEAQ. The CDR3 totals 16 residues. For the CDR3, the DNA is TGTGCCAGCAGCCAAAATAGCGGGGGGTACACAGATACGCAGTATTTT. Protein sequence: CASSQNSGGYTDTQYF. The full variable domain, completed using reference TRBV7-8 and TRBJ2-3, is GAGVSQSPRYKVAKRGQDVALRCDPISGHVSLFWYQQALGQGPEFLTYFQNEAQLDKSGLPSDRFFAERPEGSVSTLKIQRTQQEDSAVYLCASSQNSGGYTDTQYFGPGTRLTVL.

This clone was counted once. This rearrangement joins TRBV7-8 to TRBJ1-6; TRBD1 matches 7 bases. The ends lost 3 bases at V and 5 bases at J; junction bases unmatched: 13. This CDR3 comprises 18 residues. Germline CDR1 SGHVS, CDR2 FQNEAQ. The CDR3 sequence: CASSFTRQGLGNNSPLHF. CDR3 DNA: TGTGCCAGCAGCTTTACGAGACAGGGTTTAGGGAATAATTCACCCCTCCACTTT.

V is TRBV7-6 and J is TRBJ2-7, with D maybe TRBD1 (6 bases). The germline V gene has CDR1 SGHVS and CDR2 FNYEAQ. V was cut by 2 bases and J by 3 bases, with 8 bases left in between. The CDR3 loop spans 13 amino acids. CDR3 in DNA: TGTGCCAGCAGCTTAATGGACAGCTACGAGCAGTACTTC. It specifies CASSLMDSYEQYF.